Listed below are T cell receptor beta chains from one sample, sequenced in a study of response to subunit inactivated influenza vaccine. MiXCR, applied by TCRdb to the RT-PCR reads, yields one record per CDR3 protein. The sample records hundreds of thousands of distinct CDR3 sequences, approximately 7.1% being singletons. The sequencing used PBMCs from blood, collected approximately 25 months after vaccination. The receptors come from a man aged 50 to 69 who received an inactivated influenza vaccine. Each CDR3 is given with its conserved first and last residue. Each record gives: D gene, J gene, CDR3 length, V gene, clone size, CDR3 DNA, CDR3 protein. A D gene is named only where the DNA matches it firmly. Rows give clone size only sometimes, using once, few, many, or a class for an expanded clone.

TRBD2,TRBJ2-1,16,TRBV15,few,TGTGCCACCAGCATGGGGGTAGCGGGAGGTCGGAATGAGCAGTTCTTC,CATSMGVAGGRNEQFF
TRBD1,TRBJ2-7,15,TRBV12-3/TRBV12-4,.,TGTGCCAGCAGTTTACATCCGGGACAGAGCTACGAGCAGTACTTC,CASSLHPGQSYEQYF
.,TRBJ2-4,13,TRBV9,.,TGTGCCAGCAGCGTAGCTACTGATACCATTCAGTACTTC,CASSVATDTIQYF
.,TRBJ1-5,13,TRBV7-9,few,TGTGCCAGCGGCGTTGGGACCAATCAGCCCCAGCATTTT,CASGVGTNQPQHF
.,TRBJ1-6,16,TRBV28,.,TGTGCCAGCAGCCGATCCGGGGCATCCTATAATTCACCCCTCCACTTT,CASSRSGASYNSPLHF
TRBD2,TRBJ2-5,16,TRBV6-1,.,TGTGCCAGCAGTGTCGGACTAGCGGGGATCCAAGAGACCCAGTACTTC,CASSVGLAGIQETQYF
.,TRBJ2-1,13,TRBV29-1,few,TGCAGCGTCGCGGTTTTTTTCTACAATGAGCAGTTCTTC,CSVAVFFYNEQFF
.,TRBJ2-5,15,TRBV7-9,many,TGTGCCAGCCATGACCTAGGTCGTCGGGGTGAGACCCAGTACTTC,CASHDLGRRGETQYF
TRBD1,TRBJ2-2,15,TRBV5-1,.,TGCGCCAGCAGCTTGGAAGGACAGGGGATCGGGGAGCTGTTTTTT,CASSLEGQGIGELFF
TRBD2,TRBJ2-3,17,TRBV20-1,.,TGCAGTGCTAGAGGGATCTTTAGCGGGGGGAGCACAGATACGCAGTATTTT,CSARGIFSGGSTDTQYF
.,TRBJ1-1,15,TRBV9,many,TGTGCCAGCAGCGTAGGAAGTCAGTCGAGCACTGAAGCTTTCTTT,CASSVGSQSSTEAFF
TRBD1,TRBJ1-6,14,TRBV5-1,many,TGCGCCAGCAGCTTGGCCCCGGACAGGGGGGTCCTCCACTTT,CASSLAPDRGVLHF
.,TRBJ2-1,15,TRBV9,many,TGTGCCAGCAGCGCAGCGGGCGCGGGATACAATGAGCAGTTCTTC,CASSAAGAGYNEQFF
TRBD1,TRBJ2-5,16,TRBV5-1,.,TGCGCCAGCAGCTACCTACAGGGGGCGCAGGTGGAGACCCAGTACTTC,CASSYLQGAQVETQYF
TRBD2,TRBJ2-3,15,TRBV12-3/TRBV12-4,few,TGTGCCAGCAGTGTGCGAGCGGGAGGGGCCGATACGCAGTATTTT,CASSVRAGGADTQYF
TRBD1,TRBJ2-1,14,TRBV5-1,many,TGCGCCAGCAGCCCAACAGGGGGCGAGAATGAGCAGTTCTTC,CASSPTGGENEQFF
.,TRBJ2-4,14,TRBV2,many,TGTGCCAGCACTCAGAGTTGGGGCAGCAACATTCAGTACTTC,CASTQSWGSNIQYF
TRBD2,TRBJ2-1,14,TRBV20-1,.,TGCAGTGCCACCCCGGGACTAGCGGGTAATGAGCAGTTCTTC,CSATPGLAGNEQFF
TRBD1,TRBJ1-5,18,TRBV5-1,.,TGCGCCAGCAGCCCGCTGGACAGGGAAACCTATAGCAATCAGCCCCAGCATTTT,CASSPLDRETYSNQPQHF
.,TRBJ1-1,16,TRBV4-2,many,TGTGCCAGCAGCCAAGATTCGGTCAGGGTGAACACTGAAGCTTTCTTT,CASSQDSVRVNTEAFF
TRBD1,TRBJ2-2,19,TRBV28,many,TGTGCCAGCAGTTCCTCCTACCTGGACAGGGGTCGATTCACCGGGGAGCTGTTTTTT,CASSSSYLDRGRFTGELFF
.,TRBJ1-4,12,TRBV12-3/TRBV12-4,many,TGTGCCAGCAGTGACTATAATGAAAAACTGTTTTTT,CASSDYNEKLFF
.,TRBJ2-1,15,TRBV11-2,few,TGTGCCAGCAGCTTAGAGCCCTGGAGCAACAATGAGCAGTTCTTC,CASSLEPWSNNEQFF
TRBD2,TRBJ2-3,19,TRBV27,.,TGTGCCAGCAGGCAACTCTTGAGACTAGCGGGGGGCCCTACAGATACGCAGTATTTT,CASRQLLRLAGGPTDTQYF
TRBD2,TRBJ2-5,14,TRBV12-3/TRBV12-4,.,TGTGCCAGCAGACGGACTAGAGGTGGTGAGACCCAGTACTTC,CASRRTRGGETQYF
.,TRBJ2-3,15,TRBV5-1,.,TGCGCCAGCAGCTTGTACGGGGGTCGTACAGATACGCAGTATTTT,CASSLYGGRTDTQYF
TRBD1,TRBJ2-2,16,TRBV15,many,TGTGCCACCAGCAGATCCAGGGGGCAACTAACCGGGGAGCTGTTTTTT,CATSRSRGQLTGELFF
.,TRBJ1-1,15,TRBV5-5,few,TGTGCCAGCAGCCCGCACCCGGGGATGAACACTGAAGCTTTCTTT,CASSPHPGMNTEAFF
TRBD1,TRBJ2-5,14,TRBV12-3/TRBV12-4,.,TGTGCCAGCAGTTTTCTGGACAGGGGAGAGACCCAGTACTTC,CASSFLDRGETQYF
.,TRBJ2-6,15,TRBV6-5,many,TGTGCCAGCAGTTTTTTGAGCTCTGGGGCCAACGTCCTGACTTTC,CASSFLSSGANVLTF
.,TRBJ2-2,14,TRBV6-4,once,TGTGCCAGCAGTACGGGTTCGAACACCGGGGAGCTGTTTTTT,CASSTGSNTGELFF
.,TRBJ1-1,14,TRBV20-1,many,TGCAGTGCTAGTCAAGGGCCCATGAACACTGAAGCTTTCTTT,CSASQGPMNTEAFF
TRBD1,TRBJ1-4,16,TRBV27,.,TGTGCCAACAGTTTATCTGGGACAGGGCTTCGGGAAAAACTGTTTTTT,CANSLSGTGLREKLFF
.,TRBJ1-1,17,TRBV11-2,many,TGTGCCAGCAGCTCTAGAGGTGGGAACGTGAGGGGGACTGAAGCTTTCTTT,CASSSRGGNVRGTEAFF
TRBD1,TRBJ1-2,13,TRBV6-1,few,TGTGCCAGCAGTGAGACAGGGGTTCGGGGCTACACCTTC,CASSETGVRGYTF
.,TRBJ1-5,13,TRBV20-1,.,TGCAGTGCTACGACAGGACGCAATCAGCCCCAGCATTTT,CSATTGRNQPQHF
TRBD2,TRBJ2-5,17,TRBV20-1,.,TGCAGTGCTTACCGGGGAGCATTAGCGGGAGAGGGTGGGACCCAGTACTTC,CSAYRGALAGEGGTQYF
.,TRBJ2-3,14,TRBV27,many,TGTGCCAGCAGTTTTCGCGGGAACACAGATACGCAGTATTTT,CASSFRGNTDTQYF
.,TRBJ2-7,15,TRBV5-1,.,TGCGCCAGAGGCTTGGCGCGGACGGCGACCTACGAGCAGTACTTC,CARGLARTATYEQYF
.,TRBJ2-3,16,TRBV18,few,TGTGCCAGCTCACCGTTGCCGGGGGCTACCACGGATACGCAGTATTTT,CASSPLPGATTDTQYF
TRBD2,TRBJ2-2,17,TRBV7-2,few,TGTGCCAGCAGCTACCCTCTAGGCGGGGGTATCACCGGGGAGCTGTTTTTT,CASSYPLGGGITGELFF
TRBD2,TRBJ2-5,15,TRBV18,.,TGTGCCAGCTCACCTTTAGCGGGATCGGATGAGACCCAGTACTTC,CASSPLAGSDETQYF
.,TRBJ1-1,16,TRBV11-1,few,TGTGCCAGCAGCTTAGCGCCCCAGGGGATTAGCACTGAAGCTTTCTTT,CASSLAPQGISTEAFF
.,TRBJ1-2,14,TRBV6-1,many,TGTGCCAGCAGTGATCGGGGTACGAACTATGGCTACACCTTC,CASSDRGTNYGYTF
TRBD2,TRBJ2-3,15,TRBV7-9,few,TGTGCCAGCAGCTTAAGGACTAGCGGCACAGATACGCAGTATTTT,CASSLRTSGTDTQYF
.,TRBJ1-2,14,TRBV4-1,few,TGCGCCAGCAGCCAACAGGGTCGATTGGAGGGCTACACCTTC,CASSQQGRLEGYTF
.,TRBJ2-7,16,TRBV20-1,few,TGCAGTGCGGATCTGGGGGCGGGGGCCGCTGCCCCAGAGCAGTACTTC,CSADLGAGAAAPEQYF
.,TRBJ1-5,14,TRBV20-1,few,TGCAGTGCTACGGGGGGGGGCCTCGATCAGCCCCAGCATTTT,CSATGGGLDQPQHF
.,TRBJ2-7,13,TRBV3-1,few,TGTGCCAGCACCAGGACAGAATCAGGCGAGCAGTACTTC,CASTRTESGEQYF
TRBD1,TRBJ1-4,18,TRBV7-6,few,TGTGCCAGCAGCTTAGGGGGCAGGGGGCTCGCAACTAATGAAAAACTGTTTTTT,CASSLGGRGLATNEKLFF
TRBD2,TRBJ2-1,15,TRBV4-1,few,TGCGCCAGCAGCAAGGGACTAGCGGACTACAATGAGCAGTTCTTC,CASSKGLADYNEQFF
.,TRBJ2-3,16,TRBV7-2,many,TGTGCCAGCAGCTTAGCGACGGTCCCACTAACAGATACGCAGTATTTT,CASSLATVPLTDTQYF
.,TRBJ1-4,15,TRBV18,few,TGTGCCAGCTCACCTCAAGGACAGTCGAATGAAAAACTGTTTTTT,CASSPQGQSNEKLFF
.,TRBJ1-5,14,TRBV24-1,.,TGTGCCACCAGTGACATCGGACGTAATCAGCCCCAGCATTTT,CATSDIGRNQPQHF
.,TRBJ2-7,16,TRBV21-1,many,TGTGCCAGCAGCATTTTCGTGGGACCCAATACCTACGAGCAGTACTTC,CASSIFVGPNTYEQYF
.,TRBJ1-4,14,TRBV25-1,.,TGTGCCAGCAGCCCACATGCAACTAATGAAAAACTGTTTTTT,CASSPHATNEKLFF
.,TRBJ1-2,12,TRBV5-1,many,TGCGCCAGCAGCGAAGACCCGTCGGGCTACACCTTC,CASSEDPSGYTF
.,TRBJ2-1,19,TRBV6-2/TRBV6-3,few,TGTGCCAGCAGTTACTCTGTTGCCTTTGACGGGACACCGTACAATGAGCAGTTCTTC,CASSYSVAFDGTPYNEQFF
TRBD2,TRBJ2-7,18,TRBV6-5,many,TGTGCCAGCAGTTACTCGACCGCCCTTAGCGGGAGGTTATACGAGCAGTACTTC,CASSYSTALSGRLYEQYF
.,TRBJ1-5,16,TRBV20-1,few,TGCAGTGCTAGAGTGGCAGGGCAAGCCTTCAATCAGCCCCAGCATTTT,CSARVAGQAFNQPQHF